Shown below are 2 T cell receptor beta chains from a single sample sequenced in a study of shared clonotypes between healthy human individuals. As defined, naive CD8 cells were CD45RO-negative and positively selected for CCR7, with terminally differentiated effector memory CD45RA+ cells excluded. Method: immunoSEQ multiplex PCR; TCRdb's copy keeps in-frame clones and lacks some. The sample has 2 million to 2.5 million clones, about 93% seen once. The sample taken for sequencing was naive CD8+ T cells from PBMCs. The receptors stem from a young man in good health. Some clones in this sample may be carry-over from other donors' samples.

V and J are TRBV7-9 and TRBJ2-7; D possibly corresponds to TRBD2 (5 bases). This CDR3 is built from 19 residues. Trimming took off 5 bases at V and 0 bases at J, with 26 bases between the two ends. CDR1 SEHNR and CDR2 FQNEAQ come from the germline V gene (reference sequence). CDR3 protein: CASSPRRGSVPLISYEQYF. The CDR3 DNA sequence: TGTGCCAGCAGCCCCCGCCGTGGGAGCGTCCCCTTAATCTCCTACGAGCAGTACTTC.

J is TRBJ2-1 and V is TRBV29-1; D is ambiguous. This CDR3 comprises 12 residues. Germline CDR1 SQVTM, CDR2 ANQGSEA. Deletions cut 3 bases from V and 6 bases from J, with 9 bases between. CDR3 DNA sequence: TGCAGCGTTGAGATAGCCGCCAATGAGCAGTTCTTC. Translation: CSVEIAANEQFF.